This T cell receptor (beta chain) was sequenced for a study of B cell selection in AIRE deficiency. Profiled with immunoSEQ multiplex PCR; TCRdb holds only in-frame clones, not every one. The sample consists of about 23,000 clones, roughly 97% of them appearing once. Germline CDR1 SGHAT, CDR2 FQDESV (reference sequence). J gave up 3 bases and V 5 bases, and 11 bases lay outside the gene matches. This CDR3 spans 18 amino acids. Turning to this clone: Its cognate antigen is unknown.

Findings and limits, study-wide: Of 3,000 to 4,500 shared Treg TCRbeta sequences, roughly 33% were healthy-only, 7.5% to 9.5% patient-only. Healthy Tconv contained about two fifths of shared healthy Treg sequences; only TCRbeta sequenced. Around 31% of healthy-donor shared Treg TCRbeta sequences appeared in patient Tconv cells.

The sorted conventional CD4 T cells were gated as CD4+CD127+. This sequence joins TRBV11-1 and TRBJ2-7; TRBD2 aligns across 15 bases. The source is a human donor with AIRE deficiency. Sample: conventional CD4+ T cells sorted from PBMCs. In nucleotides, the CDR3 is TGTGCCAGCAGCCCATCACCGGGACTAGCGGGAGGTTTCTACGAGCAGTACTTC. It is translated as CASSPSPGLAGGFYEQYF. The full variable domain, in which reference TRBV11-1 and TRBJ2-7 provide the parts outside the CDR3, is EAEVAQSPRYKITEKSQAVAFWCDPISGHATLYWYRQILGQGPELLVQFQDESVVDDSQLPKDRFSAERLKGVDSTLKIQPAELGDSAMYLCASSPSPGLAGGFYEQYFGPGTRLTVT.